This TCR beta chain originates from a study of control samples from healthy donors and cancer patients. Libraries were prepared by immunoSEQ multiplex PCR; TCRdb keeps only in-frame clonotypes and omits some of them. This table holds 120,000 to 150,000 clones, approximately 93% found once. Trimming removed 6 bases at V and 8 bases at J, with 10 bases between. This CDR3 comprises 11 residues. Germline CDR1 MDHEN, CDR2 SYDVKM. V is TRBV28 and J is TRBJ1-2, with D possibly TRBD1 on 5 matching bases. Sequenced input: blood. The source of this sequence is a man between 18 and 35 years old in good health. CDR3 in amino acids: CASRGGSGYTF. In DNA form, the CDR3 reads TGTGCCAGCAGGGGGGGTTCCGGCTACACCTTC.